The rows below give T cell receptor beta chains drawn from one sample of a study of blood T cells in healthy people across ages. TCRdb re-analysed the 5' RACE reads in MiXCR, keeping a single row per CDR3 protein. There are about 560,000 distinct CDR3 sequences in the sample; roughly a quarter occur only once, and approximately 3.5% lies in the top ten. These same data were also listed under a study on T cells of mothers and their children.

The sample was blood. These receptors were collected from a boy aged 2 to 10 in good health. Both conserved end residues are part of each CDR3. The D gene is left open where the match is weak. The size field is filled for only some rows; it gives once, few, many or a size class.

J gene	V gene	D gene	clone size	CDR3 length	CDR3 protein	CDR3 DNA
TRBJ2-5	TRBV29-1	-	-	12	CSGKDTQETQYF	TGCAGCGGTAAAGACACTCAAGAGACCCAGTACTTC
TRBJ2-3	TRBV12-3/TRBV12-4	TRBD2	-	14	CATSRREITDTQYF	TGTGCCACATCTCGGCGGGAGATCACAGATACGCAGTATTTT
TRBJ2-1	TRBV4-3	-	-	16	CASSQEGFHSYNEQFF	TGCGCCAGCAGCCAAGAAGGGTTTCACTCCTACAATGAGCAGTTCTTC
TRBJ2-7	TRBV3-1	TRBD2	few	17	CASSQVRRAGIDYEQYF	TGTGCCAGCAGCCAAGTTAGGCGAGCGGGGATTGACTACGAGCAGTACTTC
TRBJ2-2	TRBV5-1	-	-	14	CATSGSSNTGELFF	TGCGCCACAAGCGGCAGTTCGAACACCGGGGAGCTGTTTTTT
TRBJ1-2	TRBV2	-	-	13	CASRGERGNGYTF	TGTGCCAGCAGGGGGGAGAGAGGGAATGGCTACACCTTC
TRBJ1-2	TRBV6-5	TRBD1	few	18	CASRALRDRPWDPYGYTF	TGTGCCAGCAGGGCCCTCCGGGACAGGCCTTGGGACCCCTATGGCTACACCTTC
TRBJ1-1	TRBV11-2	-	many	12	CASRPTTREAFF	TGTGCCAGCAGACCGACAACGCGGGAAGCTTTCTTT
TRBJ1-5	TRBV28	-	-	15	CASSAPDGGNQPQHF	TGTGCCAGCAGTGCCCCCGACGGTGGCAATCAGCCCCAGCATTTT
TRBJ2-5	TRBV10-3	-	-	13	CAISEARQETQYF	TGTGCCATCAGTGAGGCAAGACAAGAGACCCAGTACTTC
TRBJ2-1	TRBV10-3	-	-	13	CAISESAYNEQFF	TGTGCCATCAGTGAGTCGGCCTACAATGAGCAGTTCTTC
TRBJ2-6	TRBV29-1	TRBD1	-	18	CSVVLEGQGARGANVLTF	TGCAGCGTTGTTTTAGAAGGACAGGGGGCGCGTGGGGCCAACGTCCTGACTTTC
TRBJ1-2	TRBV6-6	-	few	14	CASSYSPDFYGYTF	TGTGCCAGCAGTTACTCCCCGGATTTCTATGGCTACACCTTC
TRBJ2-1	TRBV6-1	-	-	17	CASSRRPRSRRYNEQFF	TGTGCCAGCAGTCGACGGCCCCGGAGCCGGCGCTACAATGAGCAGTTCTTC
TRBJ2-1	TRBV5-8	-	-	15	CASKRGGRTHNEQFF	TGTGCCAGCAAACGTGGGGGGAGGACCCACAATGAGCAGTTCTTC
TRBJ1-5	TRBV10-3	-	-	14	CAISPGAGNQPQHF	TGTGCCATCAGTCCAGGGGCGGGGAATCAGCCCCAGCATTTT
TRBJ2-1	TRBV30	-	-	14	CAWSVPQGDNEQFF	TGTGCCTGGAGTGTACCACAGGGAGACAATGAGCAGTTCTTC
TRBJ2-3	TRBV7-9	-	few	14	CASSLVLSTDTQYF	TGTGCCAGCAGCTTAGTTCTAAGCACAGATACGCAGTATTTT
TRBJ2-1	TRBV7-2	TRBD2	-	15	CASTNPAGGPNEQFF	TGTGCCAGCACCAACCCGGCGGGGGGGCCCAACGAGCAGTTCTTC
TRBJ2-1	TRBV3-1	TRBD2	few	16	CASSQISGRLSNEQFF	TGTGCCAGCAGCCAAATTAGCGGGAGGCTATCCAATGAGCAGTTCTTC
TRBJ1-4	TRBV19	TRBD1	-	15	CASSPGDRSNEKLFF	TGTGCCAGTAGTCCAGGGGACAGGTCAAACGAAAAACTGTTTTTT
TRBJ2-7	TRBV5-1	TRBD1	-	15	CASSSGTGDTDEQYF	TGCGCCAGCAGCTCCGGGACAGGGGACACGGACGAGCAGTACTTC
TRBJ2-5	TRBV24-1	-	few	14	CATSVSGSQETQYF	TGTGCCACCAGTGTTTCAGGCAGCCAAGAGACCCAGTACTTC
TRBJ1-1	TRBV20-1	-	-	15	CSARGVLGSSTEAFF	TGCAGTGCTAGGGGGGTTTTGGGGTCGAGCACTGAAGCTTTCTTT
TRBJ2-1	TRBV6-2/TRBV6-3	TRBD2	-	16	CASSYSRAGVDNEQFF	TGTGCCAGCAGTTACTCGAGAGCGGGAGTCGACAATGAGCAGTTCTTC
TRBJ1-5	TRBV19	-	-	13	CASSITQNQPQHF	TGTGCCAGTAGTATAACGCAGAATCAGCCCCAGCATTTT
TRBJ2-1	TRBV20-1	TRBD2	-	14	CSASVLAGANEQFF	TGCAGTGCTAGCGTCCTAGCGGGGGCTAATGAGCAGTTCTTC
TRBJ1-2	TRBV5-1	-	-	14	CASSTVTALNGYTF	TGCGCCAGCAGCACTGTGACAGCTTTGAATGGCTACACCTTC
TRBJ2-5	TRBV6-5	-	few	17	CASSSPPVLYRSETQYF	TGTGCCAGCAGTTCCCCGCCCGTCCTCTATAGATCAGAGACCCAGTACTTC
TRBJ2-7	TRBV12-3/TRBV12-4	TRBD2	-	14	CASTISGGAGEQYF	TGTGCCAGCACTATTAGCGGGGGGGCAGGCGAGCAGTACTTC
TRBJ2-5	TRBV7-9	TRBD2	-	14	CASTTSDRQETQYF	TGTGCCAGCACCACTAGCGACCGCCAAGAGACCCAGTACTTC
TRBJ2-5	TRBV12-3/TRBV12-4	TRBD2	few	13	CASRAGAQGTQYF	TGTGCCAGCAGAGCGGGGGCGCAGGGGACCCAGTACTTC
TRBJ2-1	TRBV10-2	-	-	14	CASSVWRGYNEQFF	TGCGCCAGCAGTGTCTGGCGGGGATACAATGAGCAGTTCTTC
TRBJ2-4	TRBV27	TRBD2	few	19	CASSFVGRGGGAAKNIQYF	TGTGCCAGCAGTTTTGTCGGCCGGGGCGGGGGGGCGGCCAAAAACATTCAGTACTTC
TRBJ2-7	TRBV12-3/TRBV12-4	-	-	12	CASSSQGPEQYF	TGTGCCAGCAGTTCACAGGGTCCCGAGCAGTACTTC
TRBJ2-5	TRBV7-6	-	-	15	CASSFPGRGQETQYF	TGTGCCAGCAGCTTCCCCGGACGGGGACAAGAGACCCAGTACTTC
TRBJ2-5	TRBV7-2	-	-	12	CASGTGLYGQYF	TGTGCCAGCGGCACAGGATTGTATGGCCAGTACTTC
TRBJ2-5	TRBV7-8	TRBD2	few	16	CASSFYRDYLQETQYF	TGTGCCAGCAGCTTCTATAGGGACTACTTACAAGAGACCCAGTACTTC